This T cell receptor beta chain originates from a study of identifying expanded T cells in peripheral blood. Whole-study results and caveats: Clone count variance between roughly 2-week samples rose with total template count.

The assay was immunoSEQ multiplex PCR, and TCRdb's table has in-frame clones only and misses some. The sample shows tens of thousands of clones, roughly 86% of them seen only once. As concerns this clone: Its antigen is unknown.

The V end was cut by 4 bases, the J end by 0 bases, with 2 bases between. The CDR3 is made up of 12 amino acids. The V gene's germline CDR1 is SGDLS and CDR2 YYNGEE. V and J are TRBV9 and TRBJ2-1; unclear D gene. The sample comprised blood. The clonotype was recovered from a person between 18 and 75 years old in good health. The CDR3 nucleotides read TGTGCCAGCAGCCACTCCTACAATGAGCAGTTCTTC. Residues: CASSHSYNEQFF.